Detailed here is one T cell receptor (beta chain). What this receptor recognizes is not known. There are no base qualities to consult, and no much larger clone falls within one base. Unmatched junction bases come to 7, with V trimmed by 4 bases and J by 2 bases. CDR1 and CDR2, looked up from the germline V gene (reference sequence), are LGHDT and YNNKEL. The CDR3 runs 16 amino acids, cysteine and phenylalanine included. The retained sequence is limited to the CDR3, 48 bases, with the frame set at the first base. TCRbeta CDR3 regions were amplified from genomic DNA by means of the immunoSEQ Assay, a bias-controlled multiplex PCR. On the study's bioinformatics: Within the assay, amplification of reference gene primers was used to estimate how many nucleated cells each sample contained. To quantify the absolute abundance of each unique TCRbeta CDR3 rearrangement, sequence reads were collapsed and filtered. For each sample, productive Simpson clonality was calculated as the square root of Simpson's diversity index across productive rearrangements. Not all clones reach the TCRdb copy of this immuneACCESS table, which keeps in-frame sequences only. Checked studies attribute under half of the gap to unresolved V genes and leave the rest unexplained. V, J and clone size reflect that table, while D and trimming were determined from the DNA. The table for this sample lists a few hundred thousand clones; 70% to 90% of them were counted only once. The ten largest clones represent 3.5% to 5.5% of the sample.

This record belongs to a study of blood T cell repertoires in COVID-19 (dated by TCRdb to about 2020). In the study overall: The collaborator samples originated in the United States, Italy and Spain and spanned the acute and convalescent phases of COVID-19. The prospective study material was composed of cDNA or gDNA derived from T cells, B-cell-depleted T cells, or PBMCs. Deeply sampled blood TCRbeta repertoires from subjects exposed to, actively infected with, or recovered from COVID-19 were included in the dataset. The repertoires were released in a freely available public database intended as a resource for research on the immune response to SARS-CoV-2. The samples were drawn from the first 160 participants of the ongoing ImmuneRACE study and from 1,254 subjects provided by 6 global collaborators. A de-identified subject ID, COVID-19 status, age in years and sex were almost always included in the sample metadata. Where available, HLA class I and class II types were obtained from metadata supplied by the sample provider rather than from assay-based typing.

Another Seattle source contributed samples from volunteer blood donors who had recovered from COVID-19. Whole blood was collected in K2EDTA tubes by collaborating institutions according to the institutions' own protocols. For TCRbeta analysis, collaborator samples were shipped as frozen whole blood, as isolated PBMCs, or as DNA extracted from either sample type. What the research found in general, with its limitations: The amount of clinical and demographic metadata varied by source and participant and was provided uncurated.

The sequence links TRBV3-1 (or the pseudogene TRBV3-2) to TRBJ2-3; 9 middle bases align to TRBD2. Sequencing was carried out using peripheral blood. The TCR sequence derives from a man aged 60 to 69 who had recovered from COVID-19. The CDR3 region has the sequence CASSPLRGGATDTQYF. The bases are TGTGCCAGCAGCCCTTTGCGCGGGGGGGCCACAGATACGCAGTATTTT.